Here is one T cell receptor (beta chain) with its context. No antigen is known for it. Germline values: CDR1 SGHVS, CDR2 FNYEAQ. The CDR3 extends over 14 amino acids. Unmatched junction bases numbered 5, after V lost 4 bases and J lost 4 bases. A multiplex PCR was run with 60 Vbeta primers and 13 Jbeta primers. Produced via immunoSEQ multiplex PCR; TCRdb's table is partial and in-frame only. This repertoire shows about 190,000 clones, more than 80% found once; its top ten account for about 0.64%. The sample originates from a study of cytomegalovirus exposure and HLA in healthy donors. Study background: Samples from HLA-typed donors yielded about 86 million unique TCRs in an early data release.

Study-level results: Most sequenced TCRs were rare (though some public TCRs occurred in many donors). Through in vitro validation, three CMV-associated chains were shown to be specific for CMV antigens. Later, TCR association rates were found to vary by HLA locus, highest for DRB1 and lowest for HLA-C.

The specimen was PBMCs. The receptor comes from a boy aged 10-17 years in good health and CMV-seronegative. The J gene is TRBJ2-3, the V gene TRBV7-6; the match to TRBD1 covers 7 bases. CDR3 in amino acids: CASSSRQGSDTQYF. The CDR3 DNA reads TGTGCCAGCAGCTCCAGACAGGGTTCAGATACGCAGTATTTT.